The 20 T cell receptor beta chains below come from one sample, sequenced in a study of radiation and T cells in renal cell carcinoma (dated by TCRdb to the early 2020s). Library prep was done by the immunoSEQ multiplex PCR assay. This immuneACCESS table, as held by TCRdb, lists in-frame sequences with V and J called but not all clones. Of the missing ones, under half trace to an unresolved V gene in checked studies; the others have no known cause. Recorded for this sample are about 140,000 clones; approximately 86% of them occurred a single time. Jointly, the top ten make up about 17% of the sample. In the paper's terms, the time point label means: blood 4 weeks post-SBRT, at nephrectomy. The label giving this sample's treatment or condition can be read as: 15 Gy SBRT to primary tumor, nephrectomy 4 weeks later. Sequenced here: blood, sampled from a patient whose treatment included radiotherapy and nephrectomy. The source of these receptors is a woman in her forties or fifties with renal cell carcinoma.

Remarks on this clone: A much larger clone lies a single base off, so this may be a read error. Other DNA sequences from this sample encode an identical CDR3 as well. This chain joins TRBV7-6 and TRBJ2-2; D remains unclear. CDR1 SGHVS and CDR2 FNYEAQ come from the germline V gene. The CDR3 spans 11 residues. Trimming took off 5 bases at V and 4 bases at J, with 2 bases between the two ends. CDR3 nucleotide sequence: TGTGCCAGCAGCCCCACCGGGGAGCTGTTTTTT. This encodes CASSPTGELFF.

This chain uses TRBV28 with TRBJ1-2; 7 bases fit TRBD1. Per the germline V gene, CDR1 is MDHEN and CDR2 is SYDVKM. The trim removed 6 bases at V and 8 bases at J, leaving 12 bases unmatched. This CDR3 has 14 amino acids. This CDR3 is CASSTDQGGRGYTF. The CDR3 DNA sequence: TGTGCCAGCAGCACCGACCAAGGGGGCCGAGGCTACACCTTC.

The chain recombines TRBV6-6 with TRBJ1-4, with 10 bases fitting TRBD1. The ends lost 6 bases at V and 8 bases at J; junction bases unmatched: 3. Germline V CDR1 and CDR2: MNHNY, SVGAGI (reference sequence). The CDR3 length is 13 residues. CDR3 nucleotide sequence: TGTGCCAGCAGCCGGGACAGGGGCGAAAAACTGTTTTTT. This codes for CASSRDRGEKLFF.

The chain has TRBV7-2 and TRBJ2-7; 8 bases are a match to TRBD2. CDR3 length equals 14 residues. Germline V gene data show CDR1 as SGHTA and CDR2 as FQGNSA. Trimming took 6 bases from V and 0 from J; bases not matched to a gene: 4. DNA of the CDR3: TGTGCCAGCAGGTCGGCGGGAGGCTCCTACGAGCAGTACTTC. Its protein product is CASRSAGGSYEQYF.

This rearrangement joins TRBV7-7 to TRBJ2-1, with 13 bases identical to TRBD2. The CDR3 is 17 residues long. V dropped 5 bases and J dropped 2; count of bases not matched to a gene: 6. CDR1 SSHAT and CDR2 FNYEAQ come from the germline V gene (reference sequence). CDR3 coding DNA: TGTGCCAGCAGCCAGGAACTAGCGGGGGGGGCCTACAATGAGCAGTTCTTC. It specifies CASSQELAGGAYNEQFF.

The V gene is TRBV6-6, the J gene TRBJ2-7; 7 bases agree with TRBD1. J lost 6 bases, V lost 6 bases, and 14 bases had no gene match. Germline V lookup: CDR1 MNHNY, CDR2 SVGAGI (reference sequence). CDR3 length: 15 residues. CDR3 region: CASRNENDRVSEQYF. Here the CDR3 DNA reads TGTGCCAGCAGAAACGAGAACGACAGGGTAAGCGAGCAGTACTTC.

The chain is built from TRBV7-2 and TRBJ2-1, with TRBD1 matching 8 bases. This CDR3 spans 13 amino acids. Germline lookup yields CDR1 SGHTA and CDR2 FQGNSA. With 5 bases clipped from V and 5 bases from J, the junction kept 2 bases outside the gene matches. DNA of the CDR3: TGTGCCAGCAGCCCGGACAGGGACAATGAGCAGTTCTTC. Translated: CASSPDRDNEQFF.

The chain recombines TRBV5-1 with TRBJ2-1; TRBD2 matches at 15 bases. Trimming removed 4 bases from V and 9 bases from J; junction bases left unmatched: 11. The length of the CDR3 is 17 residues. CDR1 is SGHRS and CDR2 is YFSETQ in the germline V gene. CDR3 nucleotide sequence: TGCGCCAGCAGCCCCCGGACTAGCGGGGGGGCCTGGGTTGAGCAGTTCTTC. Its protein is CASSPRTSGGAWVEQFF.

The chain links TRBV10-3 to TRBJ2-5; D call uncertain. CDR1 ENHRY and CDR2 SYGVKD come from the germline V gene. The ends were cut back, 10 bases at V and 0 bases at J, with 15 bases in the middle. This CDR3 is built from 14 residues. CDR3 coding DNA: TGTGCCACCCAGGAGCCCCTTTACCAAGAGACCCAGTACTTC. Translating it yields CATQEPLYQETQYF.

The CDR3 DNA is TGTGCCAGCAGGGAACAGGGGGCTAATCAGCCCCAGCATTTT. Amino acid sequence: CASREQGANQPQHF. The gene calls are TRBV2 and TRBJ1-5, with 9 bases lining up with TRBD1. The CDR3 is 14 residues long. V shed 6 bases and J 4 bases; nucleotides not matched to a gene: 4. The germline V gene encodes CDR1 SNHLY and CDR2 FYNNEI. Full variable domain (rest looked up from reference TRBV2 and TRBJ1-5): EPEVTQTPSHQVTQMGQEVILRCVPISNHLYFYWYRQILGQKVEFLVSFYNNEISEKSEIFDDQFSVERPDGSNFTLKIRSTKLEDSAMYFCASREQGANQPQHFGDGTRLSIL.

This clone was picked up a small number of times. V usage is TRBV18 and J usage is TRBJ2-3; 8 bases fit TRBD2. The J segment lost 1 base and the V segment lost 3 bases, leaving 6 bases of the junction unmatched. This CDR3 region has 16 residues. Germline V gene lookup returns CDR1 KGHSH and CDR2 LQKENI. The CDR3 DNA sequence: TGTGCCAGCTCACCTCTCATCGGGGGGGGCACAGATACGCAGTATTTT. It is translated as CASSPLIGGGTDTQYF.

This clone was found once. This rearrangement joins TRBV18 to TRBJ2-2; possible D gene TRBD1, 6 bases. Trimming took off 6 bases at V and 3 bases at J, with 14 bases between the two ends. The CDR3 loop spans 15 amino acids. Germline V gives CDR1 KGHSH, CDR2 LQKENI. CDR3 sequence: CASSLRQDHTGELFF. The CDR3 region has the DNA TGTGCCAGCTCGCTACGACAGGACCACACCGGGGAGCTGTTTTTT.

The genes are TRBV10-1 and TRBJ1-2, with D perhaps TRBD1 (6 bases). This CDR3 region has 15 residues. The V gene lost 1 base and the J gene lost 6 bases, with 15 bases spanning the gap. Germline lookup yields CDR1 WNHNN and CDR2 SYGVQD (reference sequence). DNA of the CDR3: TGCGCCAGCAGTGAGTTCGTAGGGACAACAGATGGCTACACCTTC. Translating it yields CASSEFVGTTDGYTF.

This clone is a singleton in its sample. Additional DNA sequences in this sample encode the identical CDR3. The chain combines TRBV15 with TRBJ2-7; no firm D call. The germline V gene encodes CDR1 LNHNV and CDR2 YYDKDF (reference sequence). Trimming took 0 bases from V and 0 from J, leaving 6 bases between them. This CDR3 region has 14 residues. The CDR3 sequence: CATSRDRASYEQYF. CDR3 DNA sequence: TGTGCCACCAGCAGAGATAGGGCCTCCTACGAGCAGTACTTC.

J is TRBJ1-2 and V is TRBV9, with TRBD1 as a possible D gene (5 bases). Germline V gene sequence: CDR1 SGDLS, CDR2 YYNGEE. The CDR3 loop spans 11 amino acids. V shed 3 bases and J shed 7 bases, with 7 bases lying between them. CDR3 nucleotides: TGTGCCAGCAGCGACCAGGGTGGCTACACCTTC. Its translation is CASSDQGGYTF.

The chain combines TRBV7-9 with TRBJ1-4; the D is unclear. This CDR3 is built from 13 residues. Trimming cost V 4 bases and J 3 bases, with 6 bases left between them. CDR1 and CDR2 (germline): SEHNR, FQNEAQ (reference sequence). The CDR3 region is CASSSNSNEKLFF. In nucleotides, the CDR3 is TGTGCCAGCAGCTCCAATTCTAATGAAAAACTGTTTTTT.

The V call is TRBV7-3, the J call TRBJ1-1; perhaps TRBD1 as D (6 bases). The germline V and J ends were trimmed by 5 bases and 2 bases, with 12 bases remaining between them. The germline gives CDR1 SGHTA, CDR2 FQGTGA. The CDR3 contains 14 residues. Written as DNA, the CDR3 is TGTGCCAGCAGCCAGACAGGCGGAAACACTGAAGCTTTCTTT. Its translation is CASSQTGGNTEAFF.

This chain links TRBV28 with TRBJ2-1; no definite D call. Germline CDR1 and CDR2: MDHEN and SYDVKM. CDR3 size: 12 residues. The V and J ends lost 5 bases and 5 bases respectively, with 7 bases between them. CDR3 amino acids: CASSTVDNEQFF. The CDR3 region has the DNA TGTGCCAGCAGTACCGTGGACAATGAGCAGTTCTTC.

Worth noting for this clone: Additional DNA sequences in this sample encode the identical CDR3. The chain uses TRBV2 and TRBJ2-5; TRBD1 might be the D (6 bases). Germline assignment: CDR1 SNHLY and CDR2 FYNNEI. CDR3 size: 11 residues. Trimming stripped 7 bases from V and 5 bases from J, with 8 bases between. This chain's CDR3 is CASTGEETQYF. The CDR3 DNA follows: TGTGCCAGCACAGGGGAGGAGACCCAGTACTTC.

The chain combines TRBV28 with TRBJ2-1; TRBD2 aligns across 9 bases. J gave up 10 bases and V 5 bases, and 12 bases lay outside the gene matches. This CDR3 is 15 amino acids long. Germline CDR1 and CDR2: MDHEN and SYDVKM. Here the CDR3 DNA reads TGTGCCAGCAGTCCCTCCGGGACTAGCTTGCTGGAGCAGTTCTTC. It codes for CASSPSGTSLLEQFF.